This T cell receptor beta chain was observed in a study of blood T cell repertoires in COVID-19. Study-wide background: The United States, Italy and Spain supplied acute and convalescent COVID-19 samples. T cells, B-cell-depleted T cells, or PBMCs provided the cDNA or gDNA that served as material.

Sequenced by immunoSEQ multiplex PCR; TCRdb stores in-frame clones only, minus some. Of 85,000 to 110,000 clones listed, 70% to 90% are singletons. The V end was cut by 0 bases, the J end by 6 bases, with 17 bases between. The germline CDR1 and CDR2 sequences are SGHDN and FVKESK. This CDR3 is 16 amino acids long. The chain links TRBV14 to TRBJ1-2; D may be TRBD1 (5 bases). The receptor was derived from a man aged 50-59 years in a cohort sampled during active COVID-19. Sequencing was performed on peripheral blood. In nucleotides, the CDR3 is TGTGCCAGCAGCCAAGATCTTCGGGGGGATACGAATGGCTACACCTTC. Encoded protein: CASSQDLRGDTNGYTF. Full variable domain (outside the CDR3, taken from reference TRBV14 and TRBJ1-2): EAGVTQFPSHSVIEKGQTVTLRCDPISGHDNLYWYRRVMGKEIKFLLHFVKESKQDESGMPNNRFLAERTGGTYSTLKVQPAELEDSGVYFCASSQDLRGDTNGYTFGSGTRLTVV.